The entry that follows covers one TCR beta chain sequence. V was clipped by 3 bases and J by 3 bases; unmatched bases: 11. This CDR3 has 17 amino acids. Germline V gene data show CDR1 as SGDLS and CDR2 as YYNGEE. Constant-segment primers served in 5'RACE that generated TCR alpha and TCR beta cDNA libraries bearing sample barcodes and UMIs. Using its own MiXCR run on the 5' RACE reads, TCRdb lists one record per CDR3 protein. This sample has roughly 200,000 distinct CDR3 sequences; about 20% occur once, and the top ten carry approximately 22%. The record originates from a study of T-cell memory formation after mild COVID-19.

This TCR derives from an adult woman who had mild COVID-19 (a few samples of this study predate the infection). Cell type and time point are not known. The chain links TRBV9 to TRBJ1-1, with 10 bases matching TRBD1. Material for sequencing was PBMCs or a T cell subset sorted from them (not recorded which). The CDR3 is CASSDVEDRGLHTEAFF. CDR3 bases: TGTGCCAGCAGCGATGTGGAGGACAGGGGGTTACACACTGAAGCTTTCTTT.